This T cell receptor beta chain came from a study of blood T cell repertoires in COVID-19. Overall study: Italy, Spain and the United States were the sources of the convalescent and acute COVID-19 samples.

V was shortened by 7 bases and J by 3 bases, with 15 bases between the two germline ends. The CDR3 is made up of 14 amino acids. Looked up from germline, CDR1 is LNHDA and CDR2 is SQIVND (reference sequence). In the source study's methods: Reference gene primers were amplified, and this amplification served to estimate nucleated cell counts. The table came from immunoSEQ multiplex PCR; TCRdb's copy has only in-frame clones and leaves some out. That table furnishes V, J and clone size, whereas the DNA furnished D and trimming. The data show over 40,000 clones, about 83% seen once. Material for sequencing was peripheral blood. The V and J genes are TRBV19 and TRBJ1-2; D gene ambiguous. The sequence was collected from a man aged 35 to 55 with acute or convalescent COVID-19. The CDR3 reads CASNSPGRDYGYTF. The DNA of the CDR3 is TGTGCCAGTAACTCCCCGGGTAGAGACTATGGCTACACCTTC.